The 28 T cell receptor beta chains in this list originate from one sample, sequenced in a study of T cell responses to AZD1222 COVID-19 vaccine. The protocol was immunoSEQ multiplex PCR, while the TCRdb copy is restricted to in-frame clones and leaves out a portion. The table shows about 140,000 clones, with 93% occurring only once. Sequences were derived from peripheral blood, sampled on day 0 of AZD1222 vaccination. These receptors originate from an adult in good health.

This chain links TRBV12-3 or TRBV12-4 with TRBJ1-2; D may be TRBD1 (6 bases). V was pared by 5 bases and J by 4 bases, with 11 bases between. CDR3 size: 13 residues. The CDR3 is CASSQGFSYGYTF. The CDR3 DNA reads TGTGCCAGCAGTCAGGGGTTCAGCTATGGCTACACCTTC.

The V gene is TRBV19, the J gene TRBJ2-3; 10 bases align to TRBD1. This CDR3 is 17 amino acids long. Germline-derived CDR1 and CDR2 are LNHDA and SQIVND (reference sequence). V lost 5 bases to trimming and J lost 4 bases; unmatched junction nucleotides: 12. CDR3: CASSVAGTGVLADTQYF. In DNA form, the CDR3 reads TGTGCCAGTAGTGTCGCCGGGACAGGGGTTCTAGCAGATACGCAGTATTTT.

The chain couples TRBV25-1 to TRBJ1-1, with TRBD1 as a possible D gene (6 bases). Trimming removed 1 base from V and 1 base from J, with 13 bases in between. Germline loops: CDR1 MGHDK, CDR2 SYGVNS. This CDR3 is 16 amino acids long. CDR3 nucleotide sequence: TGTGCCAGCAGTGAATCAGTTGGGGGGCAGAACACTGAAGCTTTCTTT. Translated, it gives CASSESVGGQNTEAFF. The variable domain in full, completed from reference TRBV25-1 and TRBJ1-1, reads EADIYQTPRYLVIGTGKKITLECSQTMGHDKMYWYQQDPGMELHLIHYSYGVNSTEKGDLSSESTVSRIRTEHFPLTLESARPSHTSQYLCASSESVGGQNTEAFFGQGTRLTVV.

The rearrangement uses TRBV19 and TRBJ1-2; no firm D call. Germline-derived CDR1 and CDR2 are LNHDA and SQIVND (reference sequence). V lost 3 bases and J 0 bases, leaving 11 bases between the germline ends. The CDR3 contains 15 residues. The CDR3 region has the DNA TGTGCCAGTAGTATCTCCCCGGGATCTAACTATGGCTACACCTTC. It is translated as CASSISPGSNYGYTF.

V and J are TRBV19 and TRBJ2-5; 14 bases align to TRBD2. Germline CDR1 is LNHDA and CDR2 is SQIVND (reference sequence). V shed 4 bases and J 5 bases; nucleotides not matched to a gene: 3. This CDR3 contains 15 residues. For the CDR3, the DNA is TGTGCCAGTAGTACGGGACTAGCGGGAGTTGAGACCCAGTACTTC. Residues: CASSTGLAGVETQYF.

The chain couples TRBV6-6 to TRBJ1-1; D is possibly TRBD1 (5 bases). Germline CDR1 MNHNY, CDR2 SVGAGI (reference sequence). The V end was cut by 6 bases, the J end by 6 bases, with 20 bases between. The CDR3 runs 15 residues. The CDR3 sequence: CASRPLSGRLAEAFF. CDR3 nucleotides: TGTGCCAGCAGGCCTCTCTCAGGGAGACTCGCTGAAGCTTTCTTT.

CDR3 bases: TGTGCCAGCAGTTGGGGAAACACCATATATTTT. It yields the protein CASSWGNTIYF. This sequence joins TRBV12-3 or TRBV12-4 and TRBJ1-3, with D unresolved. Deletions cut 4 bases from V and 4 bases from J, with 2 bases between. The CDR3 sequence is 11 residues long.

This chain connects TRBV30 to TRBJ2-3; TRBD1 might be the D (7 bases). In germline, CDR1 is GTSNPN, CDR2 SVGIG (reference sequence). The CDR3 is 15 residues long. Trimming removed 3 bases from V and 2 bases from J, with 15 bases in between. DNA of the CDR3: TGTGCCTGGAGGGGCGGGACAGATGTCACAGATACGCAGTATTTT. It specifies CAWRGGTDVTDTQYF.

The chain joins TRBV18 to TRBJ1-1; no clear D gene. With 4 bases removed from V and 3 bases from J, the gap between germline ends came to 9 bases. The V gene's germline CDR1 is KGHSH and CDR2 LQKENI. The CDR3 length is 13 residues. The CDR3 loop is CASSQLRDTEAFF. The CDR3 DNA is TGTGCCAGCTCACAGCTTAGGGACACTGAAGCTTTCTTT.

The chain carries TRBV29-1 and TRBJ2-7; weak D call: TRBD1 (5 bases). CDR3 size: 12 residues. The germline V gene has CDR1 SQVTM and CDR2 ANQGSEA. The germline V and J ends were trimmed by 0 bases and 3 bases, with 6 bases remaining between them. The CDR3 here is CSVEDQGYEQYF. The CDR3 DNA reads TGCAGCGTTGAAGATCAGGGCTACGAGCAGTACTTC.

V usage is TRBV18 and J usage is TRBJ2-7, with D possibly called TRBD1 or TRBD2 (6 bases each). Germline assignment: CDR1 KGHSH and CDR2 LQKENI. The CDR3 has 15 amino acids. V was pared by 2 bases and J by 1 base, with 12 bases between. Here the CDR3 DNA reads TGTGCCAGCTCACCAATGGGGGGCAGGTCCTACGAGCAGTACTTC. Residues: CASSPMGGRSYEQYF.

CDR3 sequence: CAWSEEGGTEAFF. CDR3 in DNA: TGTGCCTGGAGTGAAGAGGGAGGTACTGAAGCTTTCTTT. This chain connects TRBV30 to TRBJ1-1, with unresolved D. V was pared by 1 base and J by 5 bases, with 11 bases between. The CDR3 runs to 13 residues. Germline CDR1 is GTSNPN and CDR2 is SVGIG (reference sequence).

The chain is built from TRBV6-5 and TRBJ2-7; a weak D match, TRBD1 (5 bases). This CDR3 has 14 residues. Trimming cost V 0 bases and J 3 bases, with 9 bases left between them. CDR1 and CDR2 from the germline V gene are MNHEY and SVGAGI. This chain's CDR3 is CASSYSGQVYEQYF. DNA for the CDR3: TGTGCCAGCAGTTACTCGGGGCAGGTCTACGAGCAGTACTTC.

The rearrangement uses TRBV6-5 and TRBJ2-1; 8 positions agree with TRBD1. In germline, CDR1 is MNHEY, CDR2 SVGAGI. The CDR3 is 15 amino acids. The J segment lost 1 base and the V segment lost 6 bases, leaving 5 bases of the junction unmatched. CDR3 region: CASRPGQESYNEQFF. CDR3 nucleotides: TGTGCCAGCAGGCCGGGACAGGAGTCCTACAATGAGCAGTTCTTC.

This chain uses TRBV24-1 with TRBJ2-7; 9 bases match TRBD1. In germline, CDR1 is KGHDR, CDR2 SFDVKD. V shed 2 bases, J shed 5 bases, and the junction held 9 bases outside the gene matches. The CDR3 extends over 16 amino acids. The chain's CDR3 is CATSDSSGTGLNEQYF. CDR3 sequence (DNA): TGTGCCACCAGTGATTCTTCCGGGACAGGGTTGAACGAGCAGTACTTC.

CDR3 residues: CASSRRGEVDEQFF. In DNA form, the CDR3 reads TGTGCCAGCAGCCGGAGGGGGGAGGTGGATGAGCAGTTCTTC. The chain uses TRBV3-1 (or the pseudogene TRBV3-2) and TRBJ2-1; D could derive from TRBD1 or TRBD2 (6 bases each). V was pared by 4 bases and J by 8 bases, with 15 bases between. CDR3 length: 14 amino acids. Looked up from germline, CDR1 is LGHDT and CDR2 is YNNKEL (reference sequence).

The CDR3 is CASSQGTGLYEQYF. In DNA form, the CDR3 reads TGCGCCAGCAGCCAAGGGACAGGGCTCTACGAGCAGTACTTC. This chain uses TRBV4-1 with TRBJ2-7; TRBD1 matches at 8 bases. The CDR3 length is 14 residues. V trimming: 1 base; J trimming: 3 bases; junction bases outside the gene matches: 2. Germline lookup yields CDR1 MGHRA and CDR2 YSYEKL.

The chain recombines TRBV14 with TRBJ1-4, with no clear D. CDR3 size: 13 residues. The germline V gene encodes CDR1 SGHDN and CDR2 FVKESK. The V gene lost 1 base and the J gene lost 8 bases, with 8 bases spanning the gap. The DNA for the CDR3 is TGTGCCAGCAGCCAAGTTATATGGGAAAAACTGTTTTTT. This codes for CASSQVIWEKLFF.

CDR3 protein: CASSREKDSSIYYGYTF. DNA of the CDR3: TGTGCCAGTAGTAGAGAAAAGGACAGCTCAATTTACTATGGCTACACCTTC. V is TRBV19 and J is TRBJ1-2; maybe TRBD1 (6 bases). This CDR3 comprises 17 residues. Between the trimmed V and J ends, which lost 4 bases and 3 bases, there was a span of 21 bases. Germline CDR1 is LNHDA and CDR2 is SQIVND (reference sequence).

The V call is TRBV2, the J call TRBJ2-7; perhaps TRBD1 as D (7 bases). From germline, CDR1 is SNHLY and CDR2 FYNNEI. The CDR3 runs to 17 residues. Trimming pared 1 base from V and 3 bases from J, leaving 19 bases between. The CDR3 sequence: CASSEVGGGAESYEQYF. The CDR3 DNA follows: TGTGCCAGCAGTGAAGTTGGAGGGGGCGCTGAAAGCTACGAGCAGTACTTC.

The gene calls are TRBV5-1 and TRBJ2-1; D is perhaps TRBD1 (5 bases). The V gene's germline CDR1 is SGHRS and CDR2 YFSETQ. Trimming removed 4 bases at V and 6 bases at J, with 11 bases between. This CDR3 region has 13 residues. The CDR3 bases are TGCGCCAGCAGCCCCGGAAGGGGCAATGAGCAGTTCTTC. It specifies CASSPGRGNEQFF.

This chain connects TRBV11-2 to TRBJ2-7; D not certain. CDR1 and CDR2 from the germline V gene are SGHAT and FQNNGV. Trimming shortened V by 5 bases and J by 6 bases, and 11 bases separated the two germline ends. The CDR3 length is 12 residues. This CDR3 reads CASSHLRAEQYF. Written as DNA, the CDR3 is TGTGCCAGCAGCCACCTCCGGGCCGAGCAGTACTTC. Using reference TRBV11-2 and TRBJ2-7 for the parts outside the CDR3, the full variable domain is EAGVAQSPRYKIIEKRQSVAFWCNPISGHATLYWYQQILGQGPKLLIQFQNNGVVDDSQLPKDRFSAERLKGVDSTLKIQPAKLEDSAVYLCASSHLRAEQYFGPGTRLTVT.

This chain connects TRBV30 to TRBJ2-5, with D perhaps matching TRBD1 (5 bases). From germline, CDR1 is GTSNPN and CDR2 SVGIG (reference sequence). The length of the CDR3 is 12 residues. V was trimmed by 3 bases and J by 4 bases, leaving 9 bases between them. In DNA form, the CDR3 reads TGTGCCTGGAGACAGGCATCAGAGACCCAGTACTTC. This sequence encodes CAWRQASETQYF.

The CDR3 reads CASSQDRGSNQPQHF. Written as DNA, the CDR3 is TGTGCCAGCAGCCAGGACAGGGGATCCAATCAGCCCCAGCATTTT. This chain connects TRBV3-1 (or the pseudogene TRBV3-2) to TRBJ1-5; TRBD1 agrees at 9 bases. With 3 bases clipped from V and 3 bases from J, the junction kept 3 bases outside the gene matches. CDR3 length: 15 residues. Germline V gene lookup returns CDR1 LGHDT and CDR2 YNNKEL (reference sequence).

The rearrangement uses TRBV28 and TRBJ2-1; no clear D gene. The germline V and J ends were trimmed by 5 bases and 0 bases, with 11 bases remaining between them. This CDR3 is 15 amino acids long. Germline assignment: CDR1 MDHEN and CDR2 SYDVKM. The CDR3 DNA sequence: TGTGCCAGCAGTCCCACGCTAAGCTCCTACAATGAGCAGTTCTTC. This codes for CASSPTLSSYNEQFF.

The chain carries TRBV30 and TRBJ1-5, with D tentatively TRBD1 (5 bases). Germline CDR1 and CDR2: GTSNPN and SVGIG (reference sequence). The CDR3 sequence is 14 residues long. V gave up 4 bases and J gave up 7 bases, with 17 bases separating them. CDR3 in DNA: TGTGCCTGGACCCCAGGAGGGGTCAGGCAGCCCCAGCATTTT. Translating gives CAWTPGGVRQPQHF.

The V and J genes are TRBV3-1 (or the pseudogene TRBV3-2) and TRBJ2-7; D tentatively reads TRBD1 or TRBD2 (6 bases each). Germline V gene sequence: CDR1 LGHDT, CDR2 YNNKEL (reference sequence). V dropped 0 bases and J dropped 12 bases, with 18 bases sitting between them. This CDR3 is built from 14 residues. The CDR3 coding sequence is TGTGCCAGCAGCCAAGATCGTGAGGGGGGAGTGCGGTACTTC. It is translated as CASSQDREGGVRYF.

The V call is TRBV19, the J call TRBJ2-2; unclear D gene. Per germline, CDR1 LNHDA and CDR2 SQIVND (reference sequence). V was trimmed by 3 bases and J by 4 bases, leaving 9 bases between them. CDR3 length: 14 amino acids. Here the CDR3 reads CASSILEGTGELFF. Written as DNA, the CDR3 is TGTGCCAGTAGTATTCTGGAAGGCACCGGGGAGCTGTTTTTT.